The clone carrying this T cell receptor (beta chain) was recorded at least ten times. cDNA molecules, individually, were tagged with unique molecular identifiers. TCRdb reprocessed the 5' RACE reads with MiXCR, giving one entry per CDR3 protein. Of 100,000 to 130,000 distinct CDR3 sequences in the sample, approximately 10% were seen once. These data originate in a study of early T cells in non-severe SARS-CoV-2 infection. Background on the study: Sequenced bulk RNA came from whole blood that was unsorted, and chains were unpaired.

The CDR3 is 17 amino acids. J lost 1 base, V lost 1 base, and 4 bases had no gene match. Germline loops: CDR1 SGHVS, CDR2 FNYEAQ. This receptor was taken from an adult who was a healthcare worker with PCR-confirmed SARS-CoV-2 infection or an uninfected control (not recorded which). Sequencing was performed on whole blood. V gene TRBV7-6 combines with J gene TRBJ2-3; 11 nucleotides agree with TRBD2. For the CDR3, the DNA is TGTGCCAGCAGCTTAGTAACTAGCGGGAGCCGCACAGATACGCAGTATTTT. Translating it yields CASSLVTSGSRTDTQYF.